These 3 T cell receptor beta chains originate from one sample sequenced in a study of blood T cell repertoires in COVID-19. TCRdb's copy holds only in-frame clones and misses some; the assay was immunoSEQ multiplex PCR. The sample has approximately 490,000 clones; roughly 87% are singletons. Material for sequencing was PBMCs or T cells enriched from blood (not recorded which). These receptors came from a woman younger than 30 who had recovered from COVID-19.

Note on this clone: Other DNA variants within this sample encode the same CDR3. The chain links TRBV5-1 to TRBJ1-4; D may be TRBD1 (6 bases). This CDR3 has 14 amino acids. With 0 bases removed from V and 5 bases from J, the gap between germline ends came to 8 bases. In germline, CDR1 is SGHRS, CDR2 YFSETQ. CDR3 DNA: TGCGCCAGCAGCTTGGATGGGACAAATGAAAAACTGTTTTTT. It is translated as CASSLDGTNEKLFF.

V gene TRBV27 combines with J gene TRBJ1-2; D ambiguous. Trimming removed 4 bases at V and 6 bases at J, with 18 bases between. CDR3 size: 15 residues. Germline V lookup: CDR1 MNHEY, CDR2 SMNVEV (reference sequence). The DNA for the CDR3 is TGTGCCAGCAGTTATCGTGGAGGTAATAGGGATGGCTACACCTTC. This translates into CASSYRGGNRDGYTF.

In DNA, the CDR3 is TGTGCCAGCACCCCCGGGATCCTCAACACCATATATTTT. It yields the protein CASTPGILNTIYF. The chain couples TRBV7-9 to TRBJ1-3, with no clear D. The V and J ends lost 7 bases and 7 bases respectively, with 14 bases between them. Per the germline V gene, CDR1 is SEHNR and CDR2 is FQNEAQ (reference sequence). This CDR3 is 13 amino acids long.